This record covers a single T cell receptor beta chain. Survey-level TCR beta sequencing used the immunoSEQ assay. The protocol was immunoSEQ multiplex PCR, while the TCRdb copy is restricted to in-frame clones and leaves out a portion. Counted here are some 68,000 clones, just under 95% occurring once; the ten biggest clones make up roughly 4.6%. Looked up from germline, CDR1 is SGHTA and CDR2 is FQGNSA. V lost 3 bases, J lost 4 bases, and 12 bases lay in between. The CDR3 runs 15 residues. This clonotype originated in a middle-aged man with rheumatoid arthritis. Material: PBMCs. V gene TRBV7-2 combines with J gene TRBJ2-2, with D maybe TRBD2 (7 bases). CDR3 sequence reads: CASSLNREGTGELFF. As DNA, the CDR3 is TGTGCCAGCAGCTTGAACAGGGAGGGCACCGGGGAGCTGTTTTTT.